This passage covers 13 T cell receptor beta chains from one sample sequenced in a study of blood T cell repertoires in COVID-19. Using immunoSEQ multiplex PCR, the repertoire was profiled, and TCRdb retains in-frame clones only, with some absent. Counted here are about 520,000 clones, 80% to 90% occurring once; the ten biggest clones make up roughly 3.2%. Source material: peripheral blood. The receptors shown here come from a human donor in a cohort sampled during active COVID-19.

The genes are TRBV28 and TRBJ2-1; no firm D call. Looked up from germline, CDR1 is MDHEN and CDR2 is SYDVKM. The CDR3 is 13 residues long. V lost 5 bases and J 9 bases, leaving 14 bases between the germline ends. The CDR3 region is CASSLLTDGEQFF. The CDR3 nucleotides are TGTGCCAGCAGTCTCCTGACTGATGGTGAGCAGTTCTTC.

The rearrangement links TRBV24-1 to TRBJ2-7, with 7 nucleotides matching TRBD1. Germline assignment: CDR1 KGHDR and CDR2 SFDVKD. The CDR3 has 15 amino acids. V dropped 5 bases and J dropped 2; count of bases not matched to a gene: 8. Here the CDR3 DNA reads TGTGCCACCAGTGGCCGGGACAGCAAGCCCTACGAGCAGTACTTC. This translates into CATSGRDSKPYEQYF.

The CDR3 DNA reads as TGTGCCAGTACTTCGACAGGTTCCGACTCTGGAAACACCATATATTTT. Translation gives CASTSTGSDSGNTIYF. The rearrangement joins TRBV19 to TRBJ1-3, with D maybe TRBD1 (6 bases). Trimming stripped 7 bases from V and 0 bases from J, with 16 bases between. The length of the CDR3 is 16 residues. Germline V CDR1 and CDR2: LNHDA, SQIVND (reference sequence). The whole variable domain, filled in from reference TRBV19 and TRBJ1-3, reads DGGITQSPKYLFRKEGQNVTLSCEQNLNHDAMYWYRQDPGQGLRLIYYSQIVNDFQKGDIAEGYSVSREKKESFPLTVTSAQKNPTAFYLCASTSTGSDSGNTIYFGEGSWLTVV.

In this sample, this clone turned up once. CDR3: CASSLRTGINEKLFF. CDR3 sequence (DNA): TGTGCCAGCAGTTTAAGGACAGGGATCAATGAAAAACTGTTTTTT. The J gene is TRBJ1-4, the V gene TRBV28; 8 bases match TRBD1. Germline values: CDR1 MDHEN, CDR2 SYDVKM. Trimming at V came to 2 bases and at J to 5 bases, leaving 4 bases not matched to a gene. The CDR3 has 15 residues.

V is TRBV7-2 and J is TRBJ2-1, with TRBD2 matching 9 bases. This CDR3 comprises 17 residues. Unmatched junction bases numbered 13, after V lost 4 bases and J lost 6 bases. Germline V gene sequence: CDR1 SGHTA, CDR2 FQGNSA. Written as DNA, the CDR3 is TGTGCCAGCAGCTACGCCCCACTAGGCGGGAGGGGCAATGAGCAGTTCTTC. Translating it yields CASSYAPLGGRGNEQFF.

The V call is TRBV6-5, the J call TRBJ1-2, with 9 bases matching TRBD1. CDR1 is MNHEY and CDR2 is SVGAGI in the germline V gene. Trimming at V came to 7 bases and at J to 6 bases, leaving 3 bases not matched to a gene. The CDR3 has 12 amino acids. CDR3: CASKGTGNGYTF. The CDR3 DNA reads as TGTGCCAGCAAGGGGACAGGGAATGGCTACACCTTC.

The table lists this clone with a count of one. The rearrangement links TRBV7-2 to TRBJ1-1; TRBD1 matches 10 bases. This CDR3 comprises 15 residues. Germline V gene data show CDR1 as SGHTA and CDR2 as FQGNSA. V lost 4 bases to trimming and J lost 5 bases; unmatched junction nucleotides: 7. Written as DNA, the CDR3 is TGTGCCAGCAGCTCGCAACCGGGACAGGGGACTGAAGCTTTCTTT. The encoded protein is CASSSQPGQGTEAFF.

Only one count was recorded for this clone. This chain uses TRBV28 with TRBJ2-3; maybe TRBD2 (5 bases). CDR3 length: 13 residues. The V gene lost 6 bases and the J gene lost 6 bases, with 13 bases spanning the gap. Germline values: CDR1 MDHEN, CDR2 SYDVKM. The chain's CDR3 is CASRDTRVDTQYF. CDR3 coding DNA: TGTGCCAGCAGGGATACTAGGGTCGATACGCAGTATTTT. Filled out from reference TRBV28 and TRBJ2-3, the complete variable domain reads DVKVTQSSRYLVKRTGEKVFLECVQDMDHENMFWYRQDPGLGLRLIYFSYDVKMKEKGDIPEGYSVSREKKERFSLILESASTNQTSMYLCASRDTRVDTQYFGPGTRLTVL.

The chain carries TRBV7-9 and TRBJ2-1; 11 nucleotides match TRBD2. With 5 bases clipped from V and 3 bases from J, the junction kept 6 bases outside the gene matches. Germline V gives CDR1 SEHNR, CDR2 FQNEAQ (reference sequence). The CDR3 is 16 residues long. The CDR3 loop reads CASSVTTSGSYNEQFF. CDR3 coding DNA: TGTGCCAGCAGCGTCACCACTAGCGGGAGCTACAATGAGCAGTTCTTC.

This clone was seen just once. The chain joins TRBV6-5 to TRBJ2-7; a possible D gene is TRBD2 (6 bases). V lost 6 bases and J 0 bases, leaving 15 bases between the germline ends. From germline, CDR1 is MNHEY and CDR2 SVGAGI. The CDR3 runs 15 residues. CDR3: CASSAGQGLSYEQYF. CDR3 in DNA: TGTGCCAGCAGCGCAGGGCAGGGACTCTCCTACGAGCAGTACTTC.

The chain combines TRBV7-3 with TRBJ2-7, with a tentative D call TRBD2 (6 bases). The V gene lost 2 bases and the J gene lost 5 bases, with 10 bases spanning the gap. The CDR3 is 13 amino acids. Germline V gene sequence: CDR1 SGHTA, CDR2 FQGTGA. CDR3: CASSLGRGNEQYF. Written as DNA, the CDR3 is TGTGCCAGCAGCTTAGGTCGGGGGAACGAGCAGTACTTC. The whole variable domain, filled in from reference TRBV7-3 and TRBJ2-7, reads GAGVSQTPSNKVTEKGKYVELRCDPISGHTALYWYRQSLGQGPEFLIYFQGTGAADDSGLPNDRFFAVRPEGSVSTLKIQRTERGDSAVYLCASSLGRGNEQYFGPGTRLTVT.

In DNA, the CDR3 is TGTGCCAGCAGTGCCACCGAGAGCTCCTATAATTCACCCCTCCACTTT. This gives the protein CASSATESSYNSPLHF. This sequence joins TRBV6-1 and TRBJ1-6; no definite D call. V shed 4 bases and J shed 0 bases, with 10 bases lying between them. Germline V CDR1 and CDR2: MNHNS, SASEGT. The CDR3 covers 16 residues.

This sequence joins TRBV6-1 and TRBJ1-2, with TRBD1 matching over 8 bases. The V and J ends lost 1 base and 9 bases, in that order; junction bases with no gene match: 10. The CDR3 totals 15 residues. Germline CDR1 MNHNS, CDR2 SASEGT. The CDR3 DNA sequence: TGTGCCAGCAGTGAAGAGGGACAGGTCCCTTTGAGCTACACCTTC. Protein sequence: CASSEEGQVPLSYTF.